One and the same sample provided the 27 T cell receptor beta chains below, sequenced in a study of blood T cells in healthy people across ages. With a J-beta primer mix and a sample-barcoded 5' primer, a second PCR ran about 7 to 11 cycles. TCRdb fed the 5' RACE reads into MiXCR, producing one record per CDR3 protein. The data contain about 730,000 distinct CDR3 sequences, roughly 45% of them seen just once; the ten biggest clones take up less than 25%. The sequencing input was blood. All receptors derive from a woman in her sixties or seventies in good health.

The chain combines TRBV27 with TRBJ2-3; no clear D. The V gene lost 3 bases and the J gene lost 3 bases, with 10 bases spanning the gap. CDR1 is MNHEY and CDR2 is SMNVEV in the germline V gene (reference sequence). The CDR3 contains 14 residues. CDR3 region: CASSFGFQTDTQYF. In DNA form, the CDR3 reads TGTGCCAGCAGTTTCGGGTTCCAGACAGATACGCAGTATTTT.

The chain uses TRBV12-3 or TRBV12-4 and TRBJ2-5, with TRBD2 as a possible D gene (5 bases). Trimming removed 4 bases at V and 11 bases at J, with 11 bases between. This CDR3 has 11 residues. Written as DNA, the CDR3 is TGTGCCAGCAGTTCCGTTACGGGGCAGTACTTC. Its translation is CASSSVTGQYF.

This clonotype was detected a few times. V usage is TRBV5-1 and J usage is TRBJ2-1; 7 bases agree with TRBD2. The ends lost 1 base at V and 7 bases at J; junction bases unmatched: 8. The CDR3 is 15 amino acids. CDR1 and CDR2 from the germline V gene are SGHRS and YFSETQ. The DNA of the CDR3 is TGCGCCAGCAGCTTGTCCGGGGGGACCTCTAATGAGCAGTTCTTC. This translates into CASSLSGGTSNEQFF.

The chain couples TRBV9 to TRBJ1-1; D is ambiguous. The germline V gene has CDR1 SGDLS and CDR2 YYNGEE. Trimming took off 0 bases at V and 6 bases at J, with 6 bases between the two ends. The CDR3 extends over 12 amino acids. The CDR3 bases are TGTGCCAGCAGCGTAGATGATGCTGAAGCTTTCTTT. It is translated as CASSVDDAEAFF.

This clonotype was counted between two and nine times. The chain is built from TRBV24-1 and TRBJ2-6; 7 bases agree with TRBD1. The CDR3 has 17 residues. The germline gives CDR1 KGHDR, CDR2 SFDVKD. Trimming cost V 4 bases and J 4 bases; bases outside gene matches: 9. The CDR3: CATSEAGTARGANVLTF. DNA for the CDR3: TGTGCCACCAGTGAGGCCGGGACAGCGAGGGGGGCCAACGTCCTGACTTTC.

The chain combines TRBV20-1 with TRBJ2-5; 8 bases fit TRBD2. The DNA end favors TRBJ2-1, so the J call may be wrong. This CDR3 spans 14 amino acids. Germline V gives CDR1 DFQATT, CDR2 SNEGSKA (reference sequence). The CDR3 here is CSARAGGPKETQFF. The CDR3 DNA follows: TGCAGTGCTAGGGCGGGGGGACCCAAAGAGACCCAGTTCTTC.

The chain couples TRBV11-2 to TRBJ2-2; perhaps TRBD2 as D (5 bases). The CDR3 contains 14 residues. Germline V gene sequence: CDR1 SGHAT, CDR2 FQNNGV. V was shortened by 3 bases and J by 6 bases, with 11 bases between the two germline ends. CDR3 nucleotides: TGTGCCAGCAGCTTGTTTAACGGGGCCGGGGAGCTGTTTTTT. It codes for CASSLFNGAGELFF.

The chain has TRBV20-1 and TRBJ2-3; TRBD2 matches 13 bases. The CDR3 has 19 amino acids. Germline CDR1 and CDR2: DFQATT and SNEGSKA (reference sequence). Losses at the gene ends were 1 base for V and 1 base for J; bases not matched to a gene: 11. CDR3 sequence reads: CSARGSGLAGLDGTDTQYF. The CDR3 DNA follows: TGCAGTGCTAGAGGTTCGGGACTAGCGGGATTGGATGGCACAGATACGCAGTATTTT.

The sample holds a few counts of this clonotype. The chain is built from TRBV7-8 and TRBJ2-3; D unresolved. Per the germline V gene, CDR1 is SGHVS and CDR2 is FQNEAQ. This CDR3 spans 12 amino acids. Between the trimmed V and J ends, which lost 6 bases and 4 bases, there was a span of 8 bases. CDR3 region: CASRPISDTQYF. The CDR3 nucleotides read TGTGCCAGCAGGCCGATATCAGATACGCAGTATTTT.

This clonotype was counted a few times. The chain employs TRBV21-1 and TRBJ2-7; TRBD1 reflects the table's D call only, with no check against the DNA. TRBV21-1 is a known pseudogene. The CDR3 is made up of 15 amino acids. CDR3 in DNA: TGTGCCAGCAGCAAATTTCAGGGGCGTTTCGAAGAGCAGTACTTC. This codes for CASSKFQGRFEEQYF.

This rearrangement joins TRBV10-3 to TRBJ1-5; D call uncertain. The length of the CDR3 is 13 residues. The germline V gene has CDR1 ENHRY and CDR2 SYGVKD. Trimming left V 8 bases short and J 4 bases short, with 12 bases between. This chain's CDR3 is CAIQEQPNQPQHF. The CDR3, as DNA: TGTGCCATCCAAGAACAGCCTAATCAGCCCCAGCATTTT.

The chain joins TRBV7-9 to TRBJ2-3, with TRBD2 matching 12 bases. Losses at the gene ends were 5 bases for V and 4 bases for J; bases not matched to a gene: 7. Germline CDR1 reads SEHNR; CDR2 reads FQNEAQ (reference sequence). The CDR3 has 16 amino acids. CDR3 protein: CASSLTSGSFADTQYF. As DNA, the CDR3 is TGTGCCAGCAGCCTGACTAGCGGGAGTTTCGCAGATACGCAGTATTTT.

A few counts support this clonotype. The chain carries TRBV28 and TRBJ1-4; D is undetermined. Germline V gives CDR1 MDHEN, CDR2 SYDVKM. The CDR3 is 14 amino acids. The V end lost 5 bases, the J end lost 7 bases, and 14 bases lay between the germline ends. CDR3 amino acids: CASSIVGGTEKLFF. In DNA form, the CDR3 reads TGTGCCAGCAGTATCGTTGGCGGCACTGAAAAACTGTTTTTT. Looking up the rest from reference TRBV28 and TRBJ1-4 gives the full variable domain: DVKVTQSSRYLVKRTGEKVFLECVQDMDHENMFWYRQDPGLGLRLIYFSYDVKMKEKGDIPEGYSVSREKKERFSLILESASTNQTSMYLCASSIVGGTEKLFFGSGTQLSVL.

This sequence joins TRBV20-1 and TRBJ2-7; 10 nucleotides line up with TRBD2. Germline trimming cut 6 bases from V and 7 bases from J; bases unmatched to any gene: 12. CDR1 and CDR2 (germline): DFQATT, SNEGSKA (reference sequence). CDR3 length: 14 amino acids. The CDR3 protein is CSARPAGGNNEQYF. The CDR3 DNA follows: TGCAGTGCCCGCCCAGCGGGAGGGAACAATGAGCAGTACTTC.

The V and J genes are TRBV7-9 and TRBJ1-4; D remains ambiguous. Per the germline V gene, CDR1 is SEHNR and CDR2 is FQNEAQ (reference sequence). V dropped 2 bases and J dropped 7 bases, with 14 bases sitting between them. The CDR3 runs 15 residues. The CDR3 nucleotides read TGTGCCAGCAGCTTAAGTCCCAGGTCTACTGAAAAACTGTTTTTT. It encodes CASSLSPRSTEKLFF.

This CDR3 is CASSLGGGVYEQYF. The DNA for the CDR3 is TGTGCCAGCAGTTTAGGAGGGGGCGTCTACGAGCAGTACTTC. The chain uses TRBV12-3 or TRBV12-4 and TRBJ2-7; 7 bases agree with TRBD1. CDR3 size: 14 residues. V shed 1 base and J 3 bases; nucleotides not matched to a gene: 3.

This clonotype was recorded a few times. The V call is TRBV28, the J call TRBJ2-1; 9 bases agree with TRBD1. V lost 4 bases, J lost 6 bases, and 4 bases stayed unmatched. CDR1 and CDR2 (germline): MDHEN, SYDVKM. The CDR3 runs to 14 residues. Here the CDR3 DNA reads TGTGCCAGCAGTTCCCACAGGGGGCTCAATGAGCAGTTCTTC. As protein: CASSSHRGLNEQFF.

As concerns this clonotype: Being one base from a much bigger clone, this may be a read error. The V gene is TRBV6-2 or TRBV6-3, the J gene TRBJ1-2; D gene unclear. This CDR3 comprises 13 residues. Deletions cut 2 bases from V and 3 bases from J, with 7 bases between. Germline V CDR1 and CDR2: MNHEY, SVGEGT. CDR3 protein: CASSYPRDYGYTF. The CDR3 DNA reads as TGTGCCAGCAGTTACCCGCGAGACTATGGCTACACCTTC.

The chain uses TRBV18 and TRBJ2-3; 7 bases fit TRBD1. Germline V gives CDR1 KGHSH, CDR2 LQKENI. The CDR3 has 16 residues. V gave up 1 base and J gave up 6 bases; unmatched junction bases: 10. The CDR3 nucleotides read TGTGCCAGCTCACCACAGGGACAGATAAACCCGGATACGCAGTATTTT. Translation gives CASSPQGQINPDTQYF.

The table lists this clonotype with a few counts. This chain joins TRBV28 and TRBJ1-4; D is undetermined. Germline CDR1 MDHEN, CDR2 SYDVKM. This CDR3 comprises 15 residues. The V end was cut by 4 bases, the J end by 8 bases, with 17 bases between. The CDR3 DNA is TGTGCCAGCAGTTCGGCCTCCGCCCCTCGGGAAAAACTGTTTTTT. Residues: CASSSASAPREKLFF.

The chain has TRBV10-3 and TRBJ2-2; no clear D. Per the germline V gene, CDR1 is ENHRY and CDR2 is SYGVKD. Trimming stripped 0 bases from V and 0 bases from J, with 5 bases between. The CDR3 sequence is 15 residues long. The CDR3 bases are TGTGCCATCAGTGAGTCGGATTCGAACACCGGGGAGCTGTTTTTT. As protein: CAISESDSNTGELFF.

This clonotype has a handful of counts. The CDR3 nucleotides are TGTGCCAGCAGCTCCGAGGAAAATCAGCCCCAGCATTTT. Amino acids: CASSSEENQPQHF. This chain uses TRBV7-9 with TRBJ1-5, with unresolved D. V was pared by 4 bases and J by 4 bases, with 8 bases between. Germline-derived CDR1 and CDR2 are SEHNR and FQNEAQ (reference sequence). This CDR3 comprises 13 residues.

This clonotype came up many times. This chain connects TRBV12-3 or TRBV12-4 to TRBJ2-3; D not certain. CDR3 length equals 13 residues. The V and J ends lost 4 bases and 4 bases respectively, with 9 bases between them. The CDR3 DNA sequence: TGTGCCAGCAGTTCCAAAAGGGCAGATACGCAGTATTTT. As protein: CASSSKRADTQYF.

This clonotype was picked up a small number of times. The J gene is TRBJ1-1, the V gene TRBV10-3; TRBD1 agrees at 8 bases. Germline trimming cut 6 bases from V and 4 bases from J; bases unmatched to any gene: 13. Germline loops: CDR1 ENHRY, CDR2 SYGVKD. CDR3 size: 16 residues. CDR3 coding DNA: TGTGCCATCAGCCCGTCAACCGGACAGGGACCCACTGAAGCTTTCTTT. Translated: CAISPSTGQGPTEAFF.

In DNA form, the CDR3 reads TGTGCCAGCAGCCCTCGGGGGACTGCTCAAGAGACCCAGTACTTC. This sequence encodes CASSPRGTAQETQYF. The chain recombines TRBV25-1 with TRBJ2-5; tentatively, D is TRBD2 (6 bases). CDR3 size: 15 residues. V was shortened by 6 bases and J by 2 bases, with 16 bases between the two germline ends. Per germline, CDR1 MGHDK and CDR2 SYGVNS.

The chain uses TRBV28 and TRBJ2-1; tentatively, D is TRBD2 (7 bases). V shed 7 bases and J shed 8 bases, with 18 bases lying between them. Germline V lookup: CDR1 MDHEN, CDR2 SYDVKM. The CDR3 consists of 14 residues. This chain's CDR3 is CASTSGGRPHEQFF. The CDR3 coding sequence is TGTGCCAGCACCTCCGGGGGGCGGCCCCATGAGCAGTTCTTC.

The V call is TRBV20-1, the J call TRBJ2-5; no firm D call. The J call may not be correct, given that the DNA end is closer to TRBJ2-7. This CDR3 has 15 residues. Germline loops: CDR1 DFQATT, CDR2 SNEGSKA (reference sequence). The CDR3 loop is CSAAKVRYSSYEQYF. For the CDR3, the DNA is TGCAGTGCCGCGAAGGTGCGGTACAGCTCCTACGAGCAGTACTTC.